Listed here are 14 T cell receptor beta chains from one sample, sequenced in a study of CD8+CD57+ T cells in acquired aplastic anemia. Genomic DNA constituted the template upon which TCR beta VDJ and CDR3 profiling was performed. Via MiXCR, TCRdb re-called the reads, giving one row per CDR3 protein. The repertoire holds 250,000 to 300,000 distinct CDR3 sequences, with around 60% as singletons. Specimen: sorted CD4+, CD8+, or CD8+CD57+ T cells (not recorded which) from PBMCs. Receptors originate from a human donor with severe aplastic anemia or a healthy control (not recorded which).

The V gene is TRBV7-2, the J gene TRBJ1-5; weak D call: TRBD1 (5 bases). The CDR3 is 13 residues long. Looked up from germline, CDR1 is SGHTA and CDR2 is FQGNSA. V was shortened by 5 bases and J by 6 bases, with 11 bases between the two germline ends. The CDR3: CASSPTGAQPQHF. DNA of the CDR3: TGTGCCAGCAGCCCAACCGGGGCTCAGCCCCAGCATTTT.

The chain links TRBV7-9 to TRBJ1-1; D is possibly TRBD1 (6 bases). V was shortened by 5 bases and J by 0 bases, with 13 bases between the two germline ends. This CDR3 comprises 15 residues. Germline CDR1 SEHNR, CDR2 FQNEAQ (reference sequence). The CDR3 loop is CASSTPTGLNTEAFF. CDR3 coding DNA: TGTGCCAGCAGCACGCCGACAGGACTGAACACTGAAGCTTTCTTT.

The CDR3 sequence is CASSGDGQGGGAEAFF. The CDR3 DNA follows: TGTGCCAGCAGCGGCGACGGACAGGGAGGGGGCGCTGAAGCTTTCTTT. This rearrangement joins TRBV11-3 to TRBJ1-1; 8 bases agree with TRBD1. The CDR3 spans 16 residues. Germline loops: CDR1 SGHNT, CDR2 YENEEA. Trimming took 5 bases from V and 6 from J; bases not matched to a gene: 14.

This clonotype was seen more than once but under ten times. CDR3 bases: TGTGCCAGCAGCTCCGACAGGGGTAGGGAGACCCAGTACTTC. Amino acid sequence: CASSSDRGRETQYF. The chain links TRBV7-9 to TRBJ2-5; 8 bases are shared with TRBD1. The germline gives CDR1 SEHNR, CDR2 FQNEAQ (reference sequence). The trim removed 4 bases at V and 5 bases at J, leaving 6 bases unmatched. The CDR3 has 14 amino acids. The full variable domain, its missing parts supplied by reference TRBV7-9 and TRBJ2-5, is DTGVSQNPRHKITKRGQNVTFRCDPISEHNRLYWYRQTLGQGPEFLTYFQNEAQLEKSRLLSDRFSAERPKGSFSTLEIQRTEQGDSAMYLCASSSDRGRETQYFGPGTRLLVL.

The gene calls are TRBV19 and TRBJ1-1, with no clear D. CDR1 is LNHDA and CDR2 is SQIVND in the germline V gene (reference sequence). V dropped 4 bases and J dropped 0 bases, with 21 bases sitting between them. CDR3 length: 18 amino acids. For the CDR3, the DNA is TGTGCCAGTAGTACCACCAGCGGAAGGAAGGCTTTGAACACTGAAGCTTTCTTT. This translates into CASSTTSGRKALNTEAFF. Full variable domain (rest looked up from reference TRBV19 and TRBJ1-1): DGGITQSPKYLFRKEGQNVTLSCEQNLNHDAMYWYRQDPGQGLRLIYYSQIVNDFQKGDIAEGYSVSREKKESFPLTVTSAQKNPTAFYLCASSTTSGRKALNTEAFFGQGTRLTVV.

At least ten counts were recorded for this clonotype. The CDR3 here is CASSEYRSNQPQHF. The CDR3 DNA sequence: TGTGCCAGCAGTGAATACAGGAGCAATCAGCCCCAGCATTTT. The V and J genes are TRBV25-1 and TRBJ1-5; no clear D. Per germline, CDR1 MGHDK and CDR2 SYGVNS. V was trimmed by 0 bases and J by 1 base, leaving 4 bases between them. This CDR3 has 14 amino acids.

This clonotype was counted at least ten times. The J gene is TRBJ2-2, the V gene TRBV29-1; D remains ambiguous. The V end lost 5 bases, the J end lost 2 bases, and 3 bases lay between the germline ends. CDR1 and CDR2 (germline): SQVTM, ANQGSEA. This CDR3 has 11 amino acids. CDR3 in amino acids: CSVKNTGELFF. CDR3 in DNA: TGCAGCGTTAAAAACACCGGGGAGCTGTTTTTT.

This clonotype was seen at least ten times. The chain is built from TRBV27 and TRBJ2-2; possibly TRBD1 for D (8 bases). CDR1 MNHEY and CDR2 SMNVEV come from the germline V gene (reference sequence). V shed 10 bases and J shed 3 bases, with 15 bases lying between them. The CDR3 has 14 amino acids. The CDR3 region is CAIGGTGHTGELFF. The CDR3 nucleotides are TGTGCCATCGGGGGGACAGGACACACCGGGGAGCTGTTTTTT.

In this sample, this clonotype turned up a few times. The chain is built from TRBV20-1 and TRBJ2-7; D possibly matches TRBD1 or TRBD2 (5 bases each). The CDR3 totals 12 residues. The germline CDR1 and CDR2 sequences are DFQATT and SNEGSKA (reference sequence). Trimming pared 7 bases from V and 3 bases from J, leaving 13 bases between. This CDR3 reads CSVRDVHYEQYF. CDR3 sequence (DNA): TGCAGTGTCCGGGACGTTCACTACGAGCAGTACTTC.

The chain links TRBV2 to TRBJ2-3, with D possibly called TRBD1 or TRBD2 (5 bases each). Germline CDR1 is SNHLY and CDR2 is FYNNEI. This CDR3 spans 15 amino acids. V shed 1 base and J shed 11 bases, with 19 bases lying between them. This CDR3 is CASSEEGPGSGEQYF. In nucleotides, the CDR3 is TGTGCCAGCAGTGAAGAAGGGCCAGGGAGCGGTGAGCAGTATTTT.

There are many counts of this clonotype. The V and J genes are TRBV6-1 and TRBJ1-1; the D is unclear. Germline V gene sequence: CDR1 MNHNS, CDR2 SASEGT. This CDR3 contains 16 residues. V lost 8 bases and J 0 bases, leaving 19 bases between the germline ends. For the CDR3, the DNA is TGTGCCAGCGGTGGAGGGTGGAGGGCCGTGAACACTGAAGCTTTCTTT. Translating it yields CASGGGWRAVNTEAFF.

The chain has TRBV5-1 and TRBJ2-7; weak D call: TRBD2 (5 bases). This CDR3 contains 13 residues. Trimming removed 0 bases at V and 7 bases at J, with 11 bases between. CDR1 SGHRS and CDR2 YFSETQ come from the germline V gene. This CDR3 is CASSLDVPGEQYF. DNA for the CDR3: TGCGCCAGCAGCTTGGACGTTCCGGGGGAGCAGTACTTC.

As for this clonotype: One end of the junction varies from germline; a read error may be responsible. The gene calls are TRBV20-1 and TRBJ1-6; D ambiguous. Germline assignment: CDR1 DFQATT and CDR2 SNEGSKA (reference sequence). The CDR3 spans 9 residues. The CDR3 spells CSARASREF. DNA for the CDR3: TGCAGTGCTAGGGCAAGCCGGGAGTTT.

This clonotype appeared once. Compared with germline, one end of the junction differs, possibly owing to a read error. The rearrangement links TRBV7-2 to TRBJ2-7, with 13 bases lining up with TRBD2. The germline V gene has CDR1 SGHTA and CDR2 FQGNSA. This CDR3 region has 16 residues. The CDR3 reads CASSRTSGGPSYEQCF. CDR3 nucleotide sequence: TGTGCCAGCAGCAGGACTAGCGGGGGCCCATCCTACGAGCAGTGCTTC.